Below, 21 T cell receptor beta chains from the same sample are listed, as sequenced in a study of OX40 agonist ivuxolimab in advanced cancers. TCRdb's copy holds only in-frame clones and misses some; the assay was immunoSEQ multiplex PCR. In the table there are 37,000 or so clones, about 88% of which are singletons. The sequenced sample was CD4+ or CD8+ T cells sorted from blood, obtained in a trial of the OX40 agonist ivuxolimab. Receptors originate from an adult with an advanced solid tumor such as melanoma, head and neck, liver or kidney cancer.

The genes are TRBV6-4 and TRBJ2-1; possibly TRBD2 for D (5 bases). The germline V gene has CDR1 MRHNA and CDR2 SNTAGT. This CDR3 is built from 13 residues. The ends were cut back, 3 bases at V and 2 bases at J, with 5 bases in the middle. Here the CDR3 reads CASSERAYNEQFF. DNA for the CDR3: TGTGCCAGCAGTGAGCGGGCCTACAATGAGCAGTTCTTC.

The chain recombines TRBV19 with TRBJ1-5; 9 nucleotides match TRBD1. Trimming took 3 bases from V and 6 from J; bases not matched to a gene: 6. The CDR3 runs to 15 residues. Germline lookup yields CDR1 LNHDA and CDR2 SQIVND (reference sequence). The CDR3 loop reads CASSIIQGAGQPQHF. CDR3 DNA: TGTGCCAGTAGTATCATACAGGGGGCAGGTCAGCCCCAGCATTTT.

V and J are TRBV19 and TRBJ1-5, with a possible D match to TRBD1 (6 bases). The CDR3 consists of 13 residues. The V gene lost 4 bases and the J gene lost 7 bases, with 11 bases spanning the gap. The germline CDR1 and CDR2 sequences are LNHDA and SQIVND (reference sequence). Here the CDR3 reads CASSNHRDQPQHF. The DNA for the CDR3 is TGTGCCAGTAGTAACCACAGGGACCAGCCCCAGCATTTT.

The chain links TRBV9 to TRBJ2-7, with D hard to call. Trimming cost V 0 bases and J 2 bases, with 9 bases left between them. Per germline, CDR1 SGDLS and CDR2 YYNGEE. The CDR3 is 14 residues long. The CDR3 here is CASSVEGNAYEQYF. CDR3 in DNA: TGTGCCAGCAGCGTAGAGGGCAACGCCTACGAGCAGTACTTC.

The rearrangement joins TRBV25-1 to TRBJ1-2, with D perhaps TRBD1 (5 bases). Germline V lookup: CDR1 MGHDK, CDR2 SYGVNS. V was clipped by 3 bases and J by 4 bases, with 15 bases between them. The CDR3 runs 15 residues. The CDR3: CASSDYQGRGYGYTF. CDR3 DNA sequence: TGTGCCAGCAGTGATTATCAGGGAAGAGGCTATGGCTACACCTTC.

The chain is built from TRBV6-5 and TRBJ1-1, with 7 positions matching TRBD1. CDR1 is MNHEY, CDR2 SVGAGI, per germline. The CDR3 covers 15 residues. Trimming took 6 bases from V and 7 from J; bases not matched to a gene: 14. The CDR3 loop is CASRAHRGLGGEAFF. CDR3 DNA sequence: TGTGCCAGCAGAGCCCACAGGGGCCTGGGGGGTGAAGCTTTCTTT.

The V and J genes are TRBV30 and TRBJ2-7; 10 positions agree with TRBD2. Germline CDR1 GTSNPN, CDR2 SVGIG (reference sequence). V was pared by 3 bases and J by 1 base, with 30 bases of the junction left unmatched. The CDR3 is 23 residues long. For the CDR3, the DNA is TGTGCCTGGAGCGTGAAAAAATCCGATAAGACTAGCGGGTCCAAGGCTGGATCCTACGAGCAGTACTTC. Its protein is CAWSVKKSDKTSGSKAGSYEQYF.

The chain couples TRBV19 to TRBJ2-3, with TRBD2 identical over 13 bases. V was pared by 10 bases and J by 4 bases, with 5 bases of the junction left unmatched. The CDR3 loop spans 14 amino acids. Germline assignment: CDR1 LNHDA and CDR2 SQIVND (reference sequence). In nucleotides, the CDR3 is TGTGCCACCACTAGCGGGAGGGTAGCAGATACGCAGTATTTT. Protein product: CATTSGRVADTQYF.

This chain links TRBV21-1 with TRBJ1-2. TRBV21-1 is marked as a pseudogene. The CDR3 is 15 residues long. The CDR3 DNA reads as TGTGCCAGCAGCCATTTTCGGAGGGGTCTTTATGGCTACACCTTC. Protein product: CASSHFRRGLYGYTF.

The chain links TRBV4-1 to TRBJ2-7; D is possibly TRBD1 (5 bases). This CDR3 spans 15 amino acids. V was pared by 0 bases and J by 1 base, with 10 bases between. Per the germline V gene, CDR1 is MGHRA and CDR2 is YSYEKL. CDR3 sequence reads: CASSQERGGSYEQYF. The CDR3 coding sequence is TGCGCCAGCAGCCAAGAAAGGGGTGGATCCTACGAGCAGTACTTC.

The rearrangement links TRBV4-1 to TRBJ2-7, with 8 bases matching TRBD2. The germline V gene has CDR1 MGHRA and CDR2 YSYEKL. The CDR3 has 14 residues. The J segment lost 3 bases and the V segment lost 6 bases, leaving 7 bases of the junction unmatched. The CDR3 region is CASSPGGLNYEQYF. CDR3 in DNA: TGCGCCAGCAGTCCGGGAGGGCTGAACTACGAGCAGTACTTC.

The table lists this clone with a count of one. In DNA form, the CDR3 reads TGTGCCATCAAGAGTGGGGCGTCCTACGAGCAGTACTTC. Amino acid sequence: CAIKSGASYEQYF. The chain joins TRBV10-3 to TRBJ2-5; tentatively, D is TRBD1 (5 bases). The J call may be in error: the DNA end matches TRBJ2-7 better. Germline V gives CDR1 ENHRY, CDR2 SYGVKD. The CDR3 sequence is 13 residues long.

This sequence joins TRBV29-1 and TRBJ1-4, with D possibly TRBD1 on 6 matching bases. Germline CDR1 and CDR2: SQVTM and ANQGSEA. The CDR3 is 13 amino acids. Trimming cost V 3 bases and J 7 bases, with 12 bases left between them. CDR3 bases: TGCAGCGTTGAGGGCAGGGGCAGTGAAAAACTGTTTTTT. Protein product: CSVEGRGSEKLFF.

This chain joins TRBV19 and TRBJ2-5; 16 bases match TRBD2. The CDR3 length is 17 residues. CDR1 is LNHDA and CDR2 is SQIVND in the germline V gene (reference sequence). V lost 5 bases to trimming and J lost 5 bases; unmatched junction nucleotides: 8. This CDR3 is CASSPGTSGGARETQYF. The CDR3 coding sequence is TGTGCCAGTAGTCCCGGGACTAGCGGGGGGGCCAGGGAGACCCAGTACTTC. The complete variable domain, with remaining parts taken from reference TRBV19 and TRBJ2-5, reads DGGITQSPKYLFRKEGQNVTLSCEQNLNHDAMYWYRQDPGQGLRLIYYSQIVNDFQKGDIAEGYSVSREKKESFPLTVTSAQKNPTAFYLCASSPGTSGGARETQYFGPGTRLLVL.

In this sample, this clone turned up a few times. J is TRBJ1-1 and V is TRBV18; D might be TRBD1 (5 bases). The CDR3 has 14 residues. V shed 3 bases and J shed 3 bases, with 11 bases lying between them. From germline, CDR1 is KGHSH and CDR2 LQKENI. The CDR3 sequence is CASSPAQGDTEAFF. In nucleotides, the CDR3 is TGTGCCAGCTCACCGGCCCAGGGTGACACTGAAGCTTTCTTT.

The J gene is TRBJ2-1, the V gene TRBV5-1, with TRBD1 as a possible D gene (6 bases). The CDR3 contains 17 residues. Trimming cost V 2 bases and J 0 bases, with 15 bases left between them. CDR1 SGHRS and CDR2 YFSETQ come from the germline V gene. The CDR3 here is CASSFSFTGSSYNEQFF. The CDR3 DNA follows: TGCGCCAGCAGCTTCAGTTTTACAGGGAGCTCCTACAATGAGCAGTTCTTC.

The chain recombines TRBV4-3 with TRBJ2-5, with a tentative D call TRBD2 (5 bases). The V end lost 0 bases, the J end lost 2 bases, and 10 bases lay between the germline ends. The CDR3 length is 15 residues. Germline V CDR1 and CDR2: LGHNA, YSLEER. Here the CDR3 DNA reads TGCGCCAGCAGCCAAGATGGGGAGTATCAAGAGACCCAGTACTTC. Its translation is CASSQDGEYQETQYF.

The chain is built from TRBV27 and TRBJ2-3; D not resolved. CDR1 MNHEY and CDR2 SMNVEV come from the germline V gene (reference sequence). This CDR3 contains 11 residues. Trimming shortened V by 0 bases and J by 8 bases, and 3 bases separated the two germline ends. The CDR3 coding sequence is TGTGCCAGCAGTTTATCCGGTACGCAGTATTTT. Translated, it gives CASSLSGTQYF.

This chain connects TRBV29-1 to TRBJ2-3, with 13 bases aligning to TRBD2. Germline V gene lookup returns CDR1 SQVTM and CDR2 ANQGSEA. This CDR3 is built from 17 residues. V lost 1 base to trimming and J lost 6 bases; unmatched junction nucleotides: 10. CDR3 bases: TGCAGCGTTGAAGGGACTAGCGGGGGCCTTCCGGTGGATACGCAGTATTTT. It yields the protein CSVEGTSGGLPVDTQYF.

The chain recombines TRBV19 with TRBJ2-2; 12 nucleotides line up with TRBD2. The trim removed 5 bases at V and 5 bases at J, leaving 6 bases unmatched. The CDR3 has 16 residues. Germline V gene sequence: CDR1 LNHDA, CDR2 SQIVND (reference sequence). The CDR3 sequence: CASSERLAGVTGELFF. For the CDR3, the DNA is TGTGCCAGTAGTGAAAGACTAGCGGGAGTTACCGGGGAGCTGTTTTTT.

This clone was found once. The chain has TRBV7-3 and TRBJ2-3, with 9 bases that match TRBD1. The CDR3 is 16 amino acids. After removal of 5 bases from V and 3 bases from J, the junction contained 9 bases not matched to a gene. Germline loops: CDR1 SGHTA, CDR2 FQGTGA. The CDR3 bases are TGTGCCAGCAGCACCTGGACAGGGGCCGGGACAGATACGCAGTATTTT. Its protein is CASSTWTGAGTDTQYF.